Listed below are T cell receptor beta chains from one sample, sequenced in a study of T-cell memory formation after mild COVID-19. TCRdb processed the 5' RACE reads anew with MiXCR; each CDR3 protein has one entry. The sample holds 380,000 or so distinct CDR3 sequences, about an eighth seen once. Material for sequencing was PBMCs or a T cell subset sorted from them (not recorded which). These receptors came from a young man who had mild COVID-19 (a few samples of this study predate the infection). Cell type and time point are not known. CDR3s include the opening cysteine and the closing phenylalanine or tryptophan.

TRBJ2-5	TRBV7-8	CASSLVSPGGEETQYF
TRBJ2-3	TRBV3-1	CASSLGGPDADTQYF
TRBJ2-3	TRBV7-9	CASSLSYRGVGDTQYF
TRBJ1-2	TRBV6-5	CATQPGQGIGYTF
TRBJ2-1	TRBV3-1	CASSPRPNYNEQFF
TRBJ2-4	TRBV9	CASSPTSGGSLVAKNIQYF
TRBJ1-1	TRBV4-3	CASSQDPPRENTEAFF
TRBJ2-5	TRBV11-2	CASTIRQGETQYF
TRBJ1-2	TRBV18	CASSPRSREGRINYGYTF
TRBJ2-3	TRBV4-3	CASSPGAEDTQYF
TRBJ1-4	TRBV6-1	CASSERDTYSGEKLFF
TRBJ2-5	TRBV20-1	CSALRLAGKETQYF
TRBJ2-3	TRBV5-1	CASSYTTGADTQYF
TRBJ1-2	TRBV27	CASSPRQAYGYTF
TRBJ1-2	TRBV6-6	CASSLQDRGDYGYTF
TRBJ1-4	TRBV4-3	CASSLRGSTNEKLFF
TRBJ2-3	TRBV5-1	CASGRVAGAVADTQYF
TRBJ2-7	TRBV13	CASSLEPNEQYF
TRBJ1-2	TRBV28	CASSLFGVDGYTF
TRBJ2-7	TRBV2	CASRPELSISYEQYF
TRBJ2-5	TRBV7-9	CPPGGGPQETQYF
TRBJ2-7	TRBV12-3/TRBV12-4	CASTGQGDEQYF
TRBJ2-7	TRBV7-2	CASRYRGEGVYEQYF
TRBJ2-5	TRBV5-1	CASSPTGRGEETQYF
TRBJ2-5	TRBV7-2	CASSLGMLYETQYF
TRBJ2-7	TRBV2	CASGGGQGPNYEQYF
TRBJ1-5	TRBV4-2	CASSQDATQGNQPQHF
TRBJ2-5	TRBV6-5	CASSYAYPGTEETQYF
TRBJ2-5	TRBV20-1	CSAPGLAGGQETQYF
TRBJ1-5	TRBV6-6	CASSYLVGRAVSPQHF
TRBJ2-1	TRBV12-3/TRBV12-4	CASSFGYSGGANEQFF
TRBJ1-5	TRBV4-1	CASSQSGEGQPQHF
TRBJ2-7	TRBV4-3	CASSHGPGTSGGTYEQYF
TRBJ1-2	TRBV18	CASSPPSGGFNPYYGYTF
TRBJ2-1	TRBV15	CATSRDPARGGQFF
TRBJ1-2	TRBV7-2	CASSLGPTEYGYTF
TRBJ2-2	TRBV9	CASSPGRRTGELFF
TRBJ2-2	TRBV24-1	CATSDPTPGRGIIGELFF
TRBJ1-5	TRBV12-3/TRBV12-4	CASRQTGYQPQHF
TRBJ1-1	TRBV5-1	CASSLRQGNTEAFF